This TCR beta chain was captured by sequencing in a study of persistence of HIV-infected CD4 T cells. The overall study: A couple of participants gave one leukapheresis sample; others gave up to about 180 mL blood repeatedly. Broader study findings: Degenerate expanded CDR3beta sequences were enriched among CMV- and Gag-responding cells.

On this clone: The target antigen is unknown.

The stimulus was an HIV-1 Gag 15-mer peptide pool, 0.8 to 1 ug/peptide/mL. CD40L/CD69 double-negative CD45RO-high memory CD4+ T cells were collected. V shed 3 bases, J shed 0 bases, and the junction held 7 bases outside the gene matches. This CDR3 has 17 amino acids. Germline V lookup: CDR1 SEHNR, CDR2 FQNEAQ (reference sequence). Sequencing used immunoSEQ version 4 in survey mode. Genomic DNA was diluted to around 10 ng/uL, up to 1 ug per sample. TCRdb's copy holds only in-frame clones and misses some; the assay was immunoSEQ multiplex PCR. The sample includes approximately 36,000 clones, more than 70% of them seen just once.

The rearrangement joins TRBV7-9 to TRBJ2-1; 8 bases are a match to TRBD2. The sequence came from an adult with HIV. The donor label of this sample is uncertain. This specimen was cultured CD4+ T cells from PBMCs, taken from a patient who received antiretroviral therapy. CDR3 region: CASSLASGFSSYNEQFF. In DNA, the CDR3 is TGTGCCAGCAGCTTGGCTAGCGGGTTCAGCTCCTACAATGAGCAGTTCTTC.